The entry that follows covers one T cell receptor (beta chain) sequence. Based on clinical symptoms, serum thyroxine and TRAb, thyroid ultrasound and orbital computed tomography, diagnoses were reached. The sample originates from a study of T cells in Graves' hyperthyroidism and ophthalmopathy. Trimming took 3 bases from V and 3 from J, leaving 18 bases between them. The V gene's germline CDR1 is SGHAT and CDR2 FQNNGV. This CDR3 spans 16 amino acids. Authors of the study amplified TCR beta CDR3 regions from RNA transcripts. RT-PCR in the first round (using the HTBI primer set) targeted the TCR CDR3. TCRdb re-called the multiplex PCR reads with MiXCR, one entry per CDR3 protein. In the table there are more than 500,000 distinct CDR3 sequences, 14% of which are singletons.

The sample taken for sequencing was blood. The rearrangement joins TRBV11-2 to TRBJ2-7; D is possibly TRBD1 or TRBD2 (5 bases each). The sequence derives from a woman in her forties with Graves' hyperthyroidism. In nucleotides, the CDR3 is TGTGCCAGCAGCTTGTACCCCGGGACGGCTTACTACGAGCAGTACTTC. Protein sequence: CASSLYPGTAYYEQYF. Using reference TRBV11-2 and TRBJ2-7 for the parts outside the CDR3, the full variable domain is EAGVAQSPRYKIIEKRQSVAFWCNPISGHATLYWYQQILGQGPKLLIQFQNNGVVDDSQLPKDRFSAERLKGVDSTLKIQPAKLEDSAVYLCASSLYPGTAYYEQYFGPGTRLTVT.